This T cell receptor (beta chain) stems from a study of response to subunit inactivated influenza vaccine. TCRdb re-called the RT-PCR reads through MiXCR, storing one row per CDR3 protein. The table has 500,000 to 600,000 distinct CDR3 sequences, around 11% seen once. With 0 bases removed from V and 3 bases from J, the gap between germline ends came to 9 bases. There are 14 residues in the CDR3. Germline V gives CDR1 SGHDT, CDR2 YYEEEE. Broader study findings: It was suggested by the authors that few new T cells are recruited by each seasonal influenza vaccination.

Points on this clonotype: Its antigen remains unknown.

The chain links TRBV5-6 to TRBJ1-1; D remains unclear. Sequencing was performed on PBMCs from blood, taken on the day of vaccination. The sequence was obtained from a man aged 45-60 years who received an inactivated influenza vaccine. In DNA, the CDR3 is TGTGCCAGCAGCTTGGTTGGCCGATACACTGAAGCTTTCTTT. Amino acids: CASSLVGRYTEAFF.